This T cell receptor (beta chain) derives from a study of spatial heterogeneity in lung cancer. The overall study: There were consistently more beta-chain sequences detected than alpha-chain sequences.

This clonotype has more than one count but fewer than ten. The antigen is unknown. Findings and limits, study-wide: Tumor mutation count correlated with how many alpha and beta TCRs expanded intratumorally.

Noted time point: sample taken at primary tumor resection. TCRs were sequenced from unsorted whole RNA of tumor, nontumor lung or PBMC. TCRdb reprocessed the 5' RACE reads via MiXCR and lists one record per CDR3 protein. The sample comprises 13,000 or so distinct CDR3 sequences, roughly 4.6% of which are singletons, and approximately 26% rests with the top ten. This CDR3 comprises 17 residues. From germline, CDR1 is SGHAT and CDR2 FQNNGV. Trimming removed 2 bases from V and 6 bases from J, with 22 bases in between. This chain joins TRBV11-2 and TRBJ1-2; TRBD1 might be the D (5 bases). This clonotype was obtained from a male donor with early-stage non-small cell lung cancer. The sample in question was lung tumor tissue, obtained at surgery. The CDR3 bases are TGTGCCAGCAGCTTAAGTCATTCCAGGGCTTTGAGGGATGGCTACACCTTC. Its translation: CASSLSHSRALRDGYTF.